The TCR beta chain under discussion was sequenced for a study of blood T cell repertoires in COVID-19. The CDR3 covers 14 residues. Trimming shortened V by 2 bases and J by 0 bases, and 7 bases separated the two germline ends. Looked up from germline, CDR1 is WSHSY and CDR2 is SAAADI. TCRdb's table, derived via immunoSEQ multiplex PCR, lists solely in-frame clones and lacks some. The table includes 73,000 or so clones, roughly 85% detected once. Specimen: peripheral blood. The TCR sequence derives from a man aged 25 to 45 with acute or convalescent COVID-19. This sequence joins TRBV10-2 and TRBJ1-2; tentative D call: TRBD1 (6 bases). The CDR3 loop reads CASSETGTNYGYTF. The CDR3 bases are TGCGCCAGCAGTGAGACAGGGACTAACTATGGCTACACCTTC.